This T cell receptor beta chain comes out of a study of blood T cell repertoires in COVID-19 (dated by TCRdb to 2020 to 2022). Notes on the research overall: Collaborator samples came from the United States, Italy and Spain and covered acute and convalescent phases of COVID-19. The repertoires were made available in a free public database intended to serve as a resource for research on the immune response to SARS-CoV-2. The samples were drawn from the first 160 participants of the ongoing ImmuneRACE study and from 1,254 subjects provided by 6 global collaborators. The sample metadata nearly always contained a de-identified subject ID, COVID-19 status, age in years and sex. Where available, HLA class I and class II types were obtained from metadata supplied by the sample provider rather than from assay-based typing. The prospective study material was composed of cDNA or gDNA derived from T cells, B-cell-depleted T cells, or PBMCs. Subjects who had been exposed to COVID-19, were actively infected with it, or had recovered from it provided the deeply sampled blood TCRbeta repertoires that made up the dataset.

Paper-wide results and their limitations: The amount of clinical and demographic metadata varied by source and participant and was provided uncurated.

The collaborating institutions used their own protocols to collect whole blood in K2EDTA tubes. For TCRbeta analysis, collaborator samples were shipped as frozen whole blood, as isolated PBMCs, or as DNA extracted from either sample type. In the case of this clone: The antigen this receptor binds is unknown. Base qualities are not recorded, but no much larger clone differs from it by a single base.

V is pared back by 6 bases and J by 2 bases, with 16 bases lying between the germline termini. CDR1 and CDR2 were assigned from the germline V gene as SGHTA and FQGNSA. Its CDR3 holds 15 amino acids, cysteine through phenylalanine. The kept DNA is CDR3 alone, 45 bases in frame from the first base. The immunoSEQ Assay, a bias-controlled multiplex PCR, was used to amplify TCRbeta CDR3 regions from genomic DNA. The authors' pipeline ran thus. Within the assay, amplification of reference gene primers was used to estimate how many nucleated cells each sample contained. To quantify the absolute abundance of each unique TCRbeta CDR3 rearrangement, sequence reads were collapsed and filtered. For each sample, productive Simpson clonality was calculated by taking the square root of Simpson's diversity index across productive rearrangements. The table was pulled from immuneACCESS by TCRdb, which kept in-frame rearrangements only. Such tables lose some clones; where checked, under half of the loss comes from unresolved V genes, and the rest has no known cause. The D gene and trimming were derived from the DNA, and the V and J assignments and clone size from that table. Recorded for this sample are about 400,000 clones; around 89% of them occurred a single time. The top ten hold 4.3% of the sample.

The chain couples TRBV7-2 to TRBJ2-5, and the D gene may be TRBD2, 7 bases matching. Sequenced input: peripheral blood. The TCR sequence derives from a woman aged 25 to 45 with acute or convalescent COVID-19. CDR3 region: CASRRRGGSQETQYF. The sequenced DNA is TGTGCCAGCAGGAGGAGGGGGGGGTCGCAAGAGACCCAGTACTTC.